Listed below are T cell receptor beta chains from one sample, sequenced in a study of shared clonotypes between healthy human individuals. Measured with immunoSEQ multiplex PCR; TCRdb has only the in-frame clones, and not every one. In the table there are approximately 2,200,000 clones, 85% to 95% of which are singletons. Sequenced sample: naive CD8+ T cells from PBMCs. These TCRs come from a man between 18 and 35 years old in good health. Some clones in this sample may be carry-over from other donors' samples. The CDR3 runs from the conserved cysteine through the conserved F or W. D genes are given only for firm matches.

j_call,d_call,v_call,cdr3_aa
TRBJ1-1,NA,TRBV19,CASSMRGTEAFF
TRBJ2-5,NA,TRBV14,CASSQVGRNQETQYF
TRBJ1-1,NA,TRBV28,CASSPLTEKRGTEAFF
TRBJ2-1,NA,TRBV27,CASRDLVLAPNEQFF
TRBJ2-3,NA,TRBV4-1,CASSQVGGLDTDTQYF
TRBJ1-6,NA,TRBV5-8,CASRRGTLHF
TRBJ2-5,NA,TRBV6-5,CASSLNRDGREETQYF
TRBJ2-1,TRBD2,TRBV5-1,CASSLTPSGTSGIHPGNEQFF
TRBJ2-7,TRBD1,TRBV4-1,CASSQGTGTYEQYF
TRBJ2-7,NA,TRBV30,CAWSGPRSYEQYF
TRBJ2-4,NA,TRBV7-8,CASSHLAGTRVAKNIQYF